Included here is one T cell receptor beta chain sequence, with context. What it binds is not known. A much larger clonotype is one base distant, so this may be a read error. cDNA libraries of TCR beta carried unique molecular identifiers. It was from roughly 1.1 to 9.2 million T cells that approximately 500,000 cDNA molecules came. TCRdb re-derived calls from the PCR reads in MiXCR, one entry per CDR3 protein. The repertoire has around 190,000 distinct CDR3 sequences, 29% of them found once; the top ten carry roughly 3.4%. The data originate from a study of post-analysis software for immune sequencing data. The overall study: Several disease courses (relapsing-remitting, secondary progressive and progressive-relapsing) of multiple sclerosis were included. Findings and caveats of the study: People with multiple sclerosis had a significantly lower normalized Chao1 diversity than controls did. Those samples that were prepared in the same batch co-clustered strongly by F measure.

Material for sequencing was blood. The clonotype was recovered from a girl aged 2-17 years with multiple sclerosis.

CDR3 coding DNA: TGCAGTGCTAGAGAACCGGCAGGGAGGGATACTGGAGCTTTCTTT. Translated, it gives CSAREPAGRDTGAFF. The rearrangement uses TRBV20-1 and TRBJ1-1; D is possibly TRBD1 (5 bases). CDR1 and CDR2 (germline): DFQATT, SNEGSKA (reference sequence). The CDR3 loop spans 15 amino acids.